This paragraph covers one T cell receptor (beta chain) sequence. The CDR3 is 19 amino acids. Germline V lookup: CDR1 SGHVS, CDR2 FQNEAQ. Losses at the gene ends were 0 bases for V and 2 bases for J; bases not matched to a gene: 8. Extracted from the samples, RNA was reverse transcribed into cDNA to serve as the sequencing template. Assay: immunoSEQ multiplex PCR; the TCRdb copy retains only in-frame clones and omits some. The sample lists around 160,000 clones, over 80% occurring once. This specimen comes from a study of CD8+ T cells in alopecia areata. The overall study: Treatment of the treated patients consisted of oral tofacitinib, 5 to 10 mg twice daily.

The TCR sequence derives from a human donor with alopecia areata. Here the sequenced sample was CD8+ T cells sorted from blood, taken at week 0. V and J are TRBV7-8 and TRBJ2-2, with 11 bases matching TRBD2. The CDR3 protein is CASSLARLAGTTNTGELFF. The CDR3, as DNA: TGTGCCAGCAGCTTAGCTCGACTAGCGGGGACTACTAACACCGGGGAGCTGTTTTTT.